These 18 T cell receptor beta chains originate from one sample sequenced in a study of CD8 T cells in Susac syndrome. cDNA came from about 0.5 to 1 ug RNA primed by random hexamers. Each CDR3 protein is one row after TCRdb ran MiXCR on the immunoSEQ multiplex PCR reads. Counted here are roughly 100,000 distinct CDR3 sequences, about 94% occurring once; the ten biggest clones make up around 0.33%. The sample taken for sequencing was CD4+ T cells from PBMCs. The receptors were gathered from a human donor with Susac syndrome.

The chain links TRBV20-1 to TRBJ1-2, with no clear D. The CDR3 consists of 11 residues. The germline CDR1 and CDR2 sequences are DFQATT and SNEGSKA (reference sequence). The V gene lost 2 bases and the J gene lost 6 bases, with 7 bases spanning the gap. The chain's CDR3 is CSARQEDGYTF. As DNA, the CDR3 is TGCAGTGCTAGACAGGAGGATGGCTACACCTTC.

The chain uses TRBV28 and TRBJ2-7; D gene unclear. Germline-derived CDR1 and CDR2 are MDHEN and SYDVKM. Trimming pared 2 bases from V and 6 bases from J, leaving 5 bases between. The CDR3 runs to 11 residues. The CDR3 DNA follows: TGTGCCAGCAGTTTAATCGGCGAGCAGTACTTC. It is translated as CASSLIGEQYF. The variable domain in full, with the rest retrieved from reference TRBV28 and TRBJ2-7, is DVKVTQSSRYLVKRTGEKVFLECVQDMDHENMFWYRQDPGLGLRLIYFSYDVKMKEKGDIPEGYSVSREKKERFSLILESASTNQTSMYLCASSLIGEQYFGPGTRLTVT.

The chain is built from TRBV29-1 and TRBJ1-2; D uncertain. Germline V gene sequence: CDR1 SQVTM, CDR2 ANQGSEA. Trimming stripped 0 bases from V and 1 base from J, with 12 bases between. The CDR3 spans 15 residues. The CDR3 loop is CSVEDEKGLNYGYTF. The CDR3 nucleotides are TGCAGCGTTGAAGATGAAAAGGGCCTTAACTATGGCTACACCTTC.

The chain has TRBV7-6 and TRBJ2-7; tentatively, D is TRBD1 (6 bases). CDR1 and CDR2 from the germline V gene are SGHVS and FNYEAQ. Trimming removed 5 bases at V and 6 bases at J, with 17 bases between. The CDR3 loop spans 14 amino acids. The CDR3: CASSRTDPDSEQYF. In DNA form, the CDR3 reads TGTGCCAGCAGCCGGACAGATCCCGATAGCGAGCAGTACTTC.

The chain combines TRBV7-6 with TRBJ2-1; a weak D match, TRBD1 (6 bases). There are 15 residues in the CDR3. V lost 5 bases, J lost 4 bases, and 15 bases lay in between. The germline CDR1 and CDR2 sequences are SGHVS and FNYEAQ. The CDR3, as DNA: TGTGCCAGCAGCCTGCAGGGGAGAGAGTACAATGAGCAGTTCTTC. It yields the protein CASSLQGREYNEQFF.

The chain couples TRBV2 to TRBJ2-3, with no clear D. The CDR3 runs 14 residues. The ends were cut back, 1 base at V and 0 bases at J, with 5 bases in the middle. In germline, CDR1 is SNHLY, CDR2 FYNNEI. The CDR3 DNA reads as TGTGCCAGCAGTGAAGACCTTAGCACAGATACGCAGTATTTT. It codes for CASSEDLSTDTQYF.

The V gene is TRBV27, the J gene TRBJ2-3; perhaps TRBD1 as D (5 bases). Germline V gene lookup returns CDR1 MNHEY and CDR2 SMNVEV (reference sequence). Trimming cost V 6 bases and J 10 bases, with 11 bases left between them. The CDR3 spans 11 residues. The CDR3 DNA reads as TGTGCCAGCAGGGTGGGGCTGGCGCAGTATTTT. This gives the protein CASRVGLAQYF.

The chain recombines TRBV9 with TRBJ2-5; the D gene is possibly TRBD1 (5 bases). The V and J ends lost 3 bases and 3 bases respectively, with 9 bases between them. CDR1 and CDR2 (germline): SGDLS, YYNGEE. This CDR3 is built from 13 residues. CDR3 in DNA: TGTGCCAGCAGCGCAGGGCATAAAGAGACCCAGTACTTC. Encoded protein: CASSAGHKETQYF.

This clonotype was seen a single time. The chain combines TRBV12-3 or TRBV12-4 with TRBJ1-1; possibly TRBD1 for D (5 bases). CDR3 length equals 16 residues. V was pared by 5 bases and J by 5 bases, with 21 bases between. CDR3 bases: TGTGCCAGCAGTGCTATAGGGACGTCGGGCTGGACTGAAGCTTTCTTT. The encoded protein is CASSAIGTSGWTEAFF.

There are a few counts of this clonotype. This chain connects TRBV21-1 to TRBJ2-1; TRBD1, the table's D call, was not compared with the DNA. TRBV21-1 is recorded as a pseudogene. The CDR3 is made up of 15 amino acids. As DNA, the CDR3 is TGTGCCAGCAGCTCCCGAGGGAGTTCCTACAATGAGCAGTTCTTC. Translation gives CASSSRGSSYNEQFF.

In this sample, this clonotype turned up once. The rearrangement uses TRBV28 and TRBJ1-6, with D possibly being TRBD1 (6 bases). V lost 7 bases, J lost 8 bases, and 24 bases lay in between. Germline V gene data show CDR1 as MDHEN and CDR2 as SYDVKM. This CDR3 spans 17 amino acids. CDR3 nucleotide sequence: TGTGCCAGCACTCCCGGGGCAGGGGAAAGGCTTTATTCACCCCTCCACTTT. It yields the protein CASTPGAGERLYSPLHF. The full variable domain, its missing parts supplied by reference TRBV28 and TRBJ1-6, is DVKVTQSSRYLVKRTGEKVFLECVQDMDHENMFWYRQDPGLGLRLIYFSYDVKMKEKGDIPEGYSVSREKKERFSLILESASTNQTSMYLCASTPGAGERLYSPLHFGNGTRLTVT.

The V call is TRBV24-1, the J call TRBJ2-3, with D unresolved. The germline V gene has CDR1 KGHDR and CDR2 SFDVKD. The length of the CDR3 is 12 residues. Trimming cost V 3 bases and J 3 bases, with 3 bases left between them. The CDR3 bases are TGTGCCACCAGTGATCAGACAGATACGCAGTATTTT. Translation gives CATSDQTDTQYF.

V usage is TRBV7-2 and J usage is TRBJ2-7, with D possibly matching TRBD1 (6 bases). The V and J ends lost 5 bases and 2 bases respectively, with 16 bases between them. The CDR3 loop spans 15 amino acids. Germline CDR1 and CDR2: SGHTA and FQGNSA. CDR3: CASSLSRGTTYEQYF. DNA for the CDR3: TGTGCCAGCAGCCTATCTAGGGGGACAACCTACGAGCAGTACTTC.

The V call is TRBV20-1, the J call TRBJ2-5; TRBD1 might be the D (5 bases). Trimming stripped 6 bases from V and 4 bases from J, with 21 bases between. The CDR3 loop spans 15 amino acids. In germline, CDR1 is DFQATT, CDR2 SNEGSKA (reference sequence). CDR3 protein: CSADNTQGLAETQYF. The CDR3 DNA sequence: TGCAGTGCCGACAATACTCAGGGATTAGCAGAGACCCAGTACTTC.

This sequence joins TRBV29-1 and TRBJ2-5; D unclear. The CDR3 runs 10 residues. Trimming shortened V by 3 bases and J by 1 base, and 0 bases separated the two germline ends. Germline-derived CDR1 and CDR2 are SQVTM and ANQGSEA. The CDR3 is CSVDQETQYF. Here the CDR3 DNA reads TGCAGCGTTGACCAAGAGACCCAGTACTTC.

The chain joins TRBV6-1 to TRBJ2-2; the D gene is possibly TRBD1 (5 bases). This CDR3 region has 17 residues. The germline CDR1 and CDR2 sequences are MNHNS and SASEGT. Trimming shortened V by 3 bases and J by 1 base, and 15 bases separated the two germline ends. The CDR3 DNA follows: TGTGCCAGCAGTGACGTTCAGGGTTGGGTGAACACCGGGGAGCTGTTTTTT. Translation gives CASSDVQGWVNTGELFF.

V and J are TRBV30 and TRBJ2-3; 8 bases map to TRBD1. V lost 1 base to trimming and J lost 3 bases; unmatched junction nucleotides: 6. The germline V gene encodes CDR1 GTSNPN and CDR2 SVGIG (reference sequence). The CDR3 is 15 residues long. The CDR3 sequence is CAWSAGQAGTDTQYF. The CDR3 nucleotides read TGTGCCTGGAGTGCGGGACAGGCCGGAACAGATACGCAGTATTTT.

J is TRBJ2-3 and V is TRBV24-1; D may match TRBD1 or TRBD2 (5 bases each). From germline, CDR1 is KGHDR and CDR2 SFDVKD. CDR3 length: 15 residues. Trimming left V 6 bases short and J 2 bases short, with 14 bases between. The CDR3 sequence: CATSSGTFNTDTQYF. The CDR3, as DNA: TGTGCCACCAGTTCTGGGACCTTCAACACAGATACGCAGTATTTT.